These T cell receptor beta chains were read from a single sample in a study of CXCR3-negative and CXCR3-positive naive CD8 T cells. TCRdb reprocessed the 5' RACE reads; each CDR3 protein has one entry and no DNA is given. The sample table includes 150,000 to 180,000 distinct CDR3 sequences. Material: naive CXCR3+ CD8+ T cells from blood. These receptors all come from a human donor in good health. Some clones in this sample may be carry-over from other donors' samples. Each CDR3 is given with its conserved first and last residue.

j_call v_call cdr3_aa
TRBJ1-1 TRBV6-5 CASILDRMNTEAFF
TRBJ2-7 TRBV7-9 CASSPAPGLAGEQYF
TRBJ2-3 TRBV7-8 CASSLAAGADTQYF
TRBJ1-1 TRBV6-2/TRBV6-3 CASSPSGDNTEAFF
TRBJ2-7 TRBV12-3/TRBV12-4 CASSLEPTEQYF
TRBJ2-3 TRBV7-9 CASSPPSGLPNTNTQYF
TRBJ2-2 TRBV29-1 CSVEPGTGELFF
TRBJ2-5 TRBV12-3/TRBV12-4 CASSLDNPGTGGETQYF
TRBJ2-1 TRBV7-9 CASSSLAGGVVNEQFF
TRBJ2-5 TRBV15 CATSREAGVETQYF
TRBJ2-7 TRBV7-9 CASSGQPFYEQYF
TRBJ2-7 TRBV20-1 CSARYSGGAGEQYF
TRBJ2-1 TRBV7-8 CASSLYVWGTTVDNEQFF
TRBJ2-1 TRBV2 CASSRHALGFGGPHNEQFF
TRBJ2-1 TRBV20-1 CSARTGDADNEQFF